The sequence of this T cell receptor (beta chain) was determined in a study of T cells after posttransplantation cyclophosphamide. Findings of the study overall: Tissue-infiltrating T cells from skin or gut overlapped little with blood T cells.

This clone has more than one count but fewer than ten. Antigen specificity is unknown. TCRdb's table, derived via immunoSEQ multiplex PCR, lists solely in-frame clones and lacks some. The table lists 30,000 to 35,000 clones, with no singletons. The CDR3 is 13 residues long. The V segment lost 3 bases and the J segment 3 bases; nucleotides outside the gene matches: 3. Germline CDR1 is GTSNPN and CDR2 is SVGIG (reference sequence). The V gene is TRBV30, the J gene TRBJ1-1; 8 bases agree with TRBD1. The clonotype comes from a woman aged 45-60 years in good health and a related stem cell transplant donor. The sample comprised PBMCs. Written as DNA, the CDR3 is TGTGCCTGGAGCGAGGGACAGGACACTGAAGCTTTCTTT. Residues: CAWSEGQDTEAFF. Based on the CDR3 plus reference TRBV30 and TRBJ1-1, the full variable domain is SQTIHQWPATLVQPVGSPLSLECTVEGTSNPNLYWYRQAAGRGLQLLFYSVGIGQISSEVPQNLSASRPQDRQFILSSKKLLLSDSGFYLCAWSEGQDTEAFFGQGTRLTVV.